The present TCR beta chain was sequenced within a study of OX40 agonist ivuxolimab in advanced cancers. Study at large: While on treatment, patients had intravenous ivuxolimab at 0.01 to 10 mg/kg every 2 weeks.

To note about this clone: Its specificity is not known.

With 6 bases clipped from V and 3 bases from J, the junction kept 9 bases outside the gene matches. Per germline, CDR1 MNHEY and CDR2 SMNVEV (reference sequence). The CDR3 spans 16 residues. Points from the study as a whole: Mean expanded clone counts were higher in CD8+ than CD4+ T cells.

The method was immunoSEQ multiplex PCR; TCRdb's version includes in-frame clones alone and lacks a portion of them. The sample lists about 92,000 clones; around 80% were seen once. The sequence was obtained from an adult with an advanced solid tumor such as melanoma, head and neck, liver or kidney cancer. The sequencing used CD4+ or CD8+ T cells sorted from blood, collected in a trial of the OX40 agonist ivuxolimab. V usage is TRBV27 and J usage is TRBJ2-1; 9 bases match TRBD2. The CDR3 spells CASRGGSGRLYNEQFF. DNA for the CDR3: TGTGCCAGCAGGGGGGGGAGCGGGAGGCTCTACAATGAGCAGTTCTTC.